Following are 8 T cell receptor beta chains from one sample sequenced in a study of blood T cells in healthy people across ages. A sample-barcoded 5' primer and a J-beta primer mix were used in a second PCR of roughly 7 to 11 cycles. TCRdb reprocessed the 5' RACE reads with MiXCR, giving one entry per CDR3 protein. The sample has 650,000 to 800,000 distinct CDR3 sequences; 45% to 60% are singletons. Sequenced material: blood. The receptors come from a woman over 75 in good health.

The gene calls are TRBV29-1 and TRBJ1-1; 9 bases agree with TRBD1. The junction had 6 bases not matched to a gene; V was cut back by 6 bases and J by 4 bases. The germline gives CDR1 SQVTM, CDR2 ANQGSEA. This CDR3 comprises 13 residues. The CDR3 is CSVPDRGGTEAFF. The CDR3 bases are TGCAGCGTGCCGGACAGGGGAGGCACTGAAGCTTTCTTT.

This clonotype came up once. The chain employs TRBV14 and TRBJ2-5; D perhaps matches TRBD1 (5 bases). CDR3 length: 14 residues. The V gene lost 2 bases and the J gene lost 11 bases, with 18 bases spanning the gap. Germline V gene data show CDR1 as SGHDN and CDR2 as FVKESK. The chain's CDR3 is CASSQTIRGNEQYF. CDR3 DNA: TGTGCCAGCAGCCAAACGATTAGGGGAAATGAGCAGTACTTC.

This clonotype appeared many times. The V gene is TRBV29-1, the J gene TRBJ2-7; the D gene is possibly TRBD1 (7 bases). Germline assignment: CDR1 SQVTM and CDR2 ANQGSEA. Trimming cost V 1 base and J 4 bases, with 17 bases left between them. The CDR3 covers 15 residues. Here the CDR3 DNA reads TGCAGCGTTGAAGGCGGGGTAGGGGGCCTGTACGAGCAGTACTTC. Protein product: CSVEGGVGGLYEQYF.

This clonotype was recorded many times. This chain joins TRBV12-3 or TRBV12-4 and TRBJ2-3; D is uncertain. Between the trimmed V and J ends, which lost 5 bases and 2 bases, there was a span of 14 bases. The CDR3 covers 15 residues. CDR3 region: CASSPGQTYTDTQYF. In nucleotides, the CDR3 is TGTGCCAGCAGTCCCGGGCAAACATACACAGATACGCAGTATTTT.

The chain carries TRBV29-1 and TRBJ1-5; 7 bases are shared with TRBD1. Germline values: CDR1 SQVTM, CDR2 ANQGSEA. The V gene end was trimmed by 6 bases and the J gene end by 4 bases; junction bases not matched to a gene: 6. The CDR3 consists of 13 residues. CDR3 sequence reads: CSVGTAQNQPQHF. Written as DNA, the CDR3 is TGCAGCGTGGGGACAGCTCAAAATCAGCCCCAGCATTTT.

This clonotype was observed at least ten times. This chain joins TRBV6-6 and TRBJ2-5; 8 bases map to TRBD2. This CDR3 is 15 amino acids long. V trimming: 5 bases; J trimming: 5 bases; junction bases outside the gene matches: 10. Germline loops: CDR1 MNHNY, CDR2 SVGAGI (reference sequence). The DNA of the CDR3 is TGTGCCAGCAGTCATTCATTCGGGAGGGGGGAGACCCAGTACTTC. Encoded protein: CASSHSFGRGETQYF.

This clonotype was seen repeatedly, ten times or more. The chain links TRBV27 to TRBJ2-5; 7 bases line up with TRBD1. CDR1 MNHEY and CDR2 SMNVEV come from the germline V gene (reference sequence). CDR3 length equals 14 residues. With 6 bases clipped from V and 2 bases from J, the junction kept 6 bases outside the gene matches. The CDR3 loop is CASSPNRGQETQYF. The DNA of the CDR3 is TGTGCCAGCAGCCCAAACAGGGGACAAGAGACCCAGTACTTC.

The chain recombines TRBV18 with TRBJ1-4; D unclear. The length of the CDR3 is 11 residues. Germline lookup yields CDR1 KGHSH and CDR2 LQKENI. The V and J ends lost 6 bases and 8 bases respectively, with 7 bases between them. CDR3 coding DNA: TGTGCCAGCTCGAAATACGAAAAACTGTTTTTT. Its translation is CASSKYEKLFF.